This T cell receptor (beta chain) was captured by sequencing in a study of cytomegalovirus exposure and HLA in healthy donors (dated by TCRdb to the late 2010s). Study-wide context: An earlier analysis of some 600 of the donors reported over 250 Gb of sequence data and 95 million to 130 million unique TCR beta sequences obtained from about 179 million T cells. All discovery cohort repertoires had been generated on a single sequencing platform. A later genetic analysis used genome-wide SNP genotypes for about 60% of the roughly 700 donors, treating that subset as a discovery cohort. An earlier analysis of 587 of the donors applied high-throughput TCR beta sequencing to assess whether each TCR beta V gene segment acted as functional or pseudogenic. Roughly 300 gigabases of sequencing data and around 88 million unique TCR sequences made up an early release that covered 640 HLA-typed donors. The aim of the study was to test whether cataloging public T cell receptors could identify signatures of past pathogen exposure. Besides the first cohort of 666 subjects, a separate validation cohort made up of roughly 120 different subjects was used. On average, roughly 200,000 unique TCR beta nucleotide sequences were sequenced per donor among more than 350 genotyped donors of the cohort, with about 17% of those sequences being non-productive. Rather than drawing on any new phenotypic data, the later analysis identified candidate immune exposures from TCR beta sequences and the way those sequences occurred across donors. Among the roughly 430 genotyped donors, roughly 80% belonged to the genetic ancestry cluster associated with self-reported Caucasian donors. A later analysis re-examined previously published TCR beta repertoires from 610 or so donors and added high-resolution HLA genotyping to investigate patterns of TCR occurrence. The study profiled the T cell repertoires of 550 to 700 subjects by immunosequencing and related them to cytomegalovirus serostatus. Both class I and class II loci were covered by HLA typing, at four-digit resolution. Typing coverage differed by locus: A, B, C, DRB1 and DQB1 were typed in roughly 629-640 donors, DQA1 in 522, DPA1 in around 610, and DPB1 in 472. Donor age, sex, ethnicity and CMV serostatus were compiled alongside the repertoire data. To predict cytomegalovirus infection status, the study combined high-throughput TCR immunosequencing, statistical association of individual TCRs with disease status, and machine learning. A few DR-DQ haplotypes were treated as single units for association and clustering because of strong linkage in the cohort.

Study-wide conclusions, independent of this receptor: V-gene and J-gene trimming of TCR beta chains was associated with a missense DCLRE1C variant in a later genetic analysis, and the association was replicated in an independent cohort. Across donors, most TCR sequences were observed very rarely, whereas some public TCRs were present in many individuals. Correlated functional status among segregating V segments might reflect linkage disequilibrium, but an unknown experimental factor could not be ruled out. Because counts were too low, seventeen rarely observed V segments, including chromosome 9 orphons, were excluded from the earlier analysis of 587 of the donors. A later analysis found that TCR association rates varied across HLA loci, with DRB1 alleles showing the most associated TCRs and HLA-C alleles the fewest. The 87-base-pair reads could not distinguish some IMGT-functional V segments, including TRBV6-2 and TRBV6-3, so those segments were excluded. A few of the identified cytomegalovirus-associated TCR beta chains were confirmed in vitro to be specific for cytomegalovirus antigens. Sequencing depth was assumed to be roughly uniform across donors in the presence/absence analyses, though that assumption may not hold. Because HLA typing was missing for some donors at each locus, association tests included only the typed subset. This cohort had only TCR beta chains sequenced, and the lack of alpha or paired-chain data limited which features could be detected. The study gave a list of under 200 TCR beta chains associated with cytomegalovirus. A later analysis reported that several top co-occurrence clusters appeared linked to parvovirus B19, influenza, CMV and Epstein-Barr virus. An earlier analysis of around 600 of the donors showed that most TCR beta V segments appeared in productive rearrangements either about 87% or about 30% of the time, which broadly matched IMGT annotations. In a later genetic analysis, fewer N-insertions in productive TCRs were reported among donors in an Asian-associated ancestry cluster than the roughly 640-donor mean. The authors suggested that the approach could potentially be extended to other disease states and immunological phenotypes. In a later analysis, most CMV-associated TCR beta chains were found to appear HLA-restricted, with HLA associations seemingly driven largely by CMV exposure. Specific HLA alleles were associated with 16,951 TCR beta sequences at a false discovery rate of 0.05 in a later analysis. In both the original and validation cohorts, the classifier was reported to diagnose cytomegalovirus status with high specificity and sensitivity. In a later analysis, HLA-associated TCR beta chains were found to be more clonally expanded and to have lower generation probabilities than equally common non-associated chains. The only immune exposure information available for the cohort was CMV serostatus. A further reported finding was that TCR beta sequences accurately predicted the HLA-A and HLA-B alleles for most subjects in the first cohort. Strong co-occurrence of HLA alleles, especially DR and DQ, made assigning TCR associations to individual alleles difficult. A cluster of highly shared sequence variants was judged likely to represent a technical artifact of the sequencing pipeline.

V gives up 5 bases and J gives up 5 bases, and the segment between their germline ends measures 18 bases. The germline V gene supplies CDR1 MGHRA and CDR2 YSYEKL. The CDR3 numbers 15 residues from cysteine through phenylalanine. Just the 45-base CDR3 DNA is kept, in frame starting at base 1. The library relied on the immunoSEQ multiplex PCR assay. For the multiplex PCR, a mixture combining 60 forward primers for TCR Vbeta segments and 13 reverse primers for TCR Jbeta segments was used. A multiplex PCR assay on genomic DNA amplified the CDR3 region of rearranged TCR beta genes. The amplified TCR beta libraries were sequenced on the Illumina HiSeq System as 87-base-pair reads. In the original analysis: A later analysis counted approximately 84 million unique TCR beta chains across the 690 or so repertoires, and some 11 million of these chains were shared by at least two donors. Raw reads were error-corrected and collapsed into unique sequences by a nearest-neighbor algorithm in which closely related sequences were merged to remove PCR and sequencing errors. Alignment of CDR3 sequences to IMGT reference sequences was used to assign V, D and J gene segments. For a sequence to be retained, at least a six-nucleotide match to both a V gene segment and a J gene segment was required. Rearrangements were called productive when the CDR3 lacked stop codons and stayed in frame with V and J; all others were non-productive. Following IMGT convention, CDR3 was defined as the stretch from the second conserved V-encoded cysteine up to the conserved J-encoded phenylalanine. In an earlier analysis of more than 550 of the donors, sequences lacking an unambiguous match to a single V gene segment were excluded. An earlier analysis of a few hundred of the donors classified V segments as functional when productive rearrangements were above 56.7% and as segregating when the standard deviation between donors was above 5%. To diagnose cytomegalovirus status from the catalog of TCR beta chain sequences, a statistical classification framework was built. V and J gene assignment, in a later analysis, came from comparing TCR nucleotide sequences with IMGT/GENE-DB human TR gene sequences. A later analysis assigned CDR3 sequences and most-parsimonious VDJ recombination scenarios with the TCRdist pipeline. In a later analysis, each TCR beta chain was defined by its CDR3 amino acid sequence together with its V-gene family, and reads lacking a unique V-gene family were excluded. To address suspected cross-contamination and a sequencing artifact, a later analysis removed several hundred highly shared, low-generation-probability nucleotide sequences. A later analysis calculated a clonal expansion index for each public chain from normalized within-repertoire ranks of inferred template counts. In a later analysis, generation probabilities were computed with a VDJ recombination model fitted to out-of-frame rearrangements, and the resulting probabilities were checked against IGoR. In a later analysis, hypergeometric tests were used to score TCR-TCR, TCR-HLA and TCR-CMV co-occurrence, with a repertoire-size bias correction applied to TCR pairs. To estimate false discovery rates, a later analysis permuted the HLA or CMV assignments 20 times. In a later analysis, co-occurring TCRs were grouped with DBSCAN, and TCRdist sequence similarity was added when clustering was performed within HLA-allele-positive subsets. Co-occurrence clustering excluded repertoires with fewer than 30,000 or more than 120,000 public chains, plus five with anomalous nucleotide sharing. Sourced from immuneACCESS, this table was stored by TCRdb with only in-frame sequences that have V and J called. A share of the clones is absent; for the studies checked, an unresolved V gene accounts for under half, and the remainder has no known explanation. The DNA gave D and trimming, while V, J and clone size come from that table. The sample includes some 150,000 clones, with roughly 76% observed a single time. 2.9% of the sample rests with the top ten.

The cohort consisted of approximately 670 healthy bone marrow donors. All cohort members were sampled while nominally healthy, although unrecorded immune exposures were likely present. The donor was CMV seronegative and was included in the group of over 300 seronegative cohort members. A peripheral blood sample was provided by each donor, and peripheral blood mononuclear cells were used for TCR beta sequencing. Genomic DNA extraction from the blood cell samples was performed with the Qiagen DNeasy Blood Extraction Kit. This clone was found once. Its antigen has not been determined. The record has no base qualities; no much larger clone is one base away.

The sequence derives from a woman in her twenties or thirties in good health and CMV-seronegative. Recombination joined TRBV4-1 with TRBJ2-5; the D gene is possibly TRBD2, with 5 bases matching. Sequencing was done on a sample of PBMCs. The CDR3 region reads CASSSQWRAWETQYF. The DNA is TGCGCCAGCAGCTCGCAGTGGCGGGCGTGGGAGACCCAGTACTTC.